A single sample is the source of the 12 T cell receptor beta chains below, sequenced in a study of cytomegalovirus exposure and HLA in healthy donors. The PCR had 60 Vbeta and 13 Jbeta primers. The protocol was immunoSEQ multiplex PCR, while the TCRdb copy is restricted to in-frame clones and leaves out a portion. In the table there are 200,000 to 250,000 clones, roughly 68% of which are singletons. Sequenced sample: PBMCs. The receptors shown here come from a man between 35 and 55 years old in good health and CMV-seropositive.

CDR3 nucleotides: TGCGCCAGCAGACGTGAACCAGGGGGCGCTCGCACTGAAGCTTTCTTT. Its protein product is CASRREPGGARTEAFF. V usage is TRBV4-1 and J usage is TRBJ1-1; 8 bases align to TRBD1. CDR1 is MGHRA, CDR2 YSYEKL, per germline. This CDR3 comprises 16 residues. V lost 6 bases to trimming and J lost 4 bases; unmatched junction nucleotides: 13.

V is TRBV27 and J is TRBJ2-3; D not resolved. Trimming shortened V by 6 bases and J by 0 bases, and 4 bases separated the two germline ends. This CDR3 comprises 12 residues. Germline V gene data show CDR1 as MNHEY and CDR2 as SMNVEV (reference sequence). CDR3 residues: CASSLSTDTQYF. CDR3 DNA sequence: TGTGCCAGCAGCCTAAGCACAGATACGCAGTATTTT.

Written as DNA, the CDR3 is TGTGCCAGCAGCCAAGGCCGGGACAGGGGCCGGCACGCCGGCTACGAGCAGTACTTC. Translating gives CASSQGRDRGRHAGYEQYF. The chain has TRBV4-2 and TRBJ2-7; TRBD1 aligns across 10 bases. The CDR3 is made up of 19 amino acids. Germline loops: CDR1 LGHNA, CDR2 YNFKEQ. J lost 3 bases, V lost 1 base, and 15 bases had no gene match.

This clone was observed a single time. The V call is TRBV5-4, the J call TRBJ2-5, with 9 bases aligning to TRBD2. CDR3 size: 14 residues. CDR1 and CDR2 from the germline V gene are SGHNT and YYREEE (reference sequence). Unmatched junction bases numbered 8, after V lost 5 bases and J lost 6 bases. CDR3 DNA: TGTGCCAGCAGTTCGGGACTAGCTTTGCAGACCCAGTACTTC. Amino acid sequence: CASSSGLALQTQYF. The full variable domain, its missing parts supplied by reference TRBV5-4 and TRBJ2-5, is ETGVTQSPTHLIKTRGQQVTLRCSSQSGHNTVSWYQQALGQGPQFIFQYYREEENGRGNFPPRFSGLQFPNYSSELNVNALELDDSALYLCASSSGLALQTQYFGPGTRLLVL.

The chain couples TRBV7-2 to TRBJ1-2, with D possibly being TRBD1 (6 bases). The germline CDR1 and CDR2 sequences are SGHTA and FQGNSA. CDR3 length: 15 amino acids. V lost 0 bases and J lost 6, with 14 bases in between. CDR3 region: CASSLADSRINGYTF. CDR3 nucleotide sequence: TGTGCCAGCAGCTTAGCGGACAGCCGTATTAATGGCTACACCTTC.

A few counts support this clone. The chain couples TRBV6-1 to TRBJ2-5; 8 nucleotides agree with TRBD2. Per germline, CDR1 MNHNS and CDR2 SASEGT. The CDR3 consists of 14 residues. The junction had 9 bases not matched to a gene; V was cut back by 7 bases and J by 5 bases. Here the CDR3 DNA reads TGTGCCAGCACCAGCGGGGGACTCGGGGAGACCCAGTACTTC. Translation: CASTSGGLGETQYF.

This clone has a handful of counts. V and J are TRBV9 and TRBJ1-2; possible D gene TRBD1, 6 bases. The germline V and J ends were trimmed by 0 bases and 4 bases, with 22 bases remaining between them. The CDR3 loop spans 18 amino acids. Germline CDR1 and CDR2: SGDLS and YYNGEE. CDR3 DNA: TGTGCCAGCAGCGTAGAAACAGGGCGCCCTGGGTACGGCTATGGCTACACCTTC. Protein: CASSVETGRPGYGYGYTF. The variable domain in full, completed from reference TRBV9 and TRBJ1-2, reads DSGVTQTPKHLITATGQRVTLRCSPRSGDLSVYWYQQSLDQGLQFLIQYYNGEERAKGNILERFSAQQFPDLHSELNLSSLELGDSALYFCASSVETGRPGYGYGYTFGSGTRLTVV.

V usage is TRBV18 and J usage is TRBJ1-5; a weak D match, TRBD1 (6 bases). From germline, CDR1 is KGHSH and CDR2 LQKENI. This CDR3 region has 15 residues. V was cut by 2 bases and J by 6 bases, with 14 bases left in between. CDR3 sequence: CASSPTGSGGQPQHF. CDR3 DNA sequence: TGTGCCAGCTCACCAACAGGGTCGGGGGGTCAGCCCCAGCATTTT.

J is TRBJ2-1 and V is TRBV7-6; D is possibly TRBD1 (6 bases). This CDR3 spans 14 amino acids. Germline loops: CDR1 SGHVS, CDR2 FNYEAQ. The ends were cut back, 0 bases at V and 4 bases at J, with 7 bases in the middle. CDR3: CASSLAGAYNEQFF. CDR3 in DNA: TGTGCCAGCAGCTTAGCGGGGGCATACAATGAGCAGTTCTTC.

The chain is built from TRBV20-1 and TRBJ2-7; a possible D gene is TRBD1 (5 bases). The germline V and J ends were trimmed by 3 bases and 3 bases, with 6 bases remaining between them. The CDR3 runs 11 residues. Germline CDR1 and CDR2: DFQATT and SNEGSKA (reference sequence). DNA of the CDR3: TGCAGTGCTAGTCAGGGCTACGAGCAGTACTTC. This gives the protein CSASQGYEQYF.

The DNA for the CDR3 is TGTGCCAGCTCACCACCGGAGGAATTAGCGGGGGCGGGAACAGATACGCAGTATTTT. Translated: CASSPPEELAGAGTDTQYF. The chain carries TRBV18 and TRBJ2-3; 9 nucleotides agree with TRBD2. Trimming cost V 0 bases and J 3 bases; bases outside gene matches: 13. This CDR3 spans 19 amino acids. The V gene's germline CDR1 is KGHSH and CDR2 LQKENI. Full variable domain (missing parts from reference TRBV18 and TRBJ2-3): NAGVMQNPRHLVRRRGQEARLRCSPMKGHSHVYWYRQLPEEGLKFMVYLQKENIIDESGMPKERFSAEFPKEGPSILRIQQVVRGDSAAYFCASSPPEELAGAGTDTQYFGPGTRLTVL.

This sequence joins TRBV6-6 and TRBJ1-1; TRBD1 might be the D (5 bases). V was trimmed by 6 bases and J by 0 bases, leaving 11 bases between them. The V gene's germline CDR1 is MNHNY and CDR2 SVGAGI (reference sequence). This CDR3 is 14 amino acids long. For the CDR3, the DNA is TGTGCCAGCAGACCAGGGTTTATGAACACTGAAGCTTTCTTT. Translated: CASRPGFMNTEAFF.